This T cell receptor beta chain was observed in a study of a mutant IDH1 vaccine in newly diagnosed glioma. Study-level information: The start of vaccination came 4-6 weeks after radiotherapy alone, or with temozolomide cycles. Visit V12 was conducted at week 35 as the safety follow-up. Visit V13 came later, at week 47.

Assay used: immunoSEQ multiplex PCR; TCRdb lists only in-frame clones, some missing. The table lists around 32,000 clones, about 82% of them singletons, with 3% to 4% in the top ten. The ends lost 5 bases at V and 4 bases at J; junction bases unmatched: 2. The germline V gene encodes CDR1 KGHSH and CDR2 LQKENI. CDR3 length equals 13 residues. Concerning this clone: Antigen specificity is unknown.

The time point was: week 35, safety follow-up. Doses of 300 ug of mutant IDH1 20-mer peptide were given with topical imiquimod. Patients received eight vaccinations in weeks 1, 3, 5, 7, 11, 15, 19, 23. Patients carried new grade 3 or 4 IDH1-mutant astrocytomas lacking nuclear ATRX. The chain uses TRBV18 and TRBJ1-5; 7 bases align to TRBD1. This receptor was obtained from a man aged 35 to 55 with glioma. Some clones in this sample may be carry-over from other donors' samples. The sample here was PBMCs, taken from a glioma patient whose treatment included an IDH1 peptide vaccine. CDR3 in DNA: TGTGCCAGCTCAAGGGACAGTAATCAGCCCCAGCATTTT. Its protein is CASSRDSNQPQHF.